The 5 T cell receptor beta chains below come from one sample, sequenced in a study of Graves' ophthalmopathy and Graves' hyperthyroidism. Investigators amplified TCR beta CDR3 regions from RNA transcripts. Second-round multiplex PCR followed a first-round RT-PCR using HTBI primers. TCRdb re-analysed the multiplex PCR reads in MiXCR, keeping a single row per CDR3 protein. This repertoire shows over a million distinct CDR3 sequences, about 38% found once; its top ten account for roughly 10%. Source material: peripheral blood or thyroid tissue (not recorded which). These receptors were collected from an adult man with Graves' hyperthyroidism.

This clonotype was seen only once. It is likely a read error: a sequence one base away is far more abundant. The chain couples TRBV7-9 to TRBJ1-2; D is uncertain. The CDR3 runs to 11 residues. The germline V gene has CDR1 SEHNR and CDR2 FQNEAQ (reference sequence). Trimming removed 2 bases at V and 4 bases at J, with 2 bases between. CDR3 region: CASSLPYGYTF. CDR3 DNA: TGTGCCAGCAGCTTACCCTATGGCTACACCTTC.

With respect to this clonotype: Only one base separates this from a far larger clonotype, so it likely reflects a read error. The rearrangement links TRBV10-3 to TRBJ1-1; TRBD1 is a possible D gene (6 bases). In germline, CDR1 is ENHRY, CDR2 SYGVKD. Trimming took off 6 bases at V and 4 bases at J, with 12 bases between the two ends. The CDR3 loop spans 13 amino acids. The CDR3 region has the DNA TGTGCCATCAGCTTTGGGGGCGGCACTGAAGCTTTCTTT. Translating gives CAISFGGGTEAFF.

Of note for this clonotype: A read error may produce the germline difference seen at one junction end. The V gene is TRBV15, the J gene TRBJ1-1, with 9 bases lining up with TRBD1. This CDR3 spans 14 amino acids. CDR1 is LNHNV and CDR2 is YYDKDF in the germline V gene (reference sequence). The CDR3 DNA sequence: TGTGCCGCCAGCTGGGGACAGGGGAACACTGAAGCTTTCTTT. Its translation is CAASWGQGNTEAFF. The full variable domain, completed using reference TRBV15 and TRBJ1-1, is DAMVIQNPRYQVTQFGKPVTLSCSQTLNHNVMYWYQQKSSQAPKLLFHYYDKDFNNEADTPDNFQSRRPNTSFCFLDIRSPGLGDTAMYLCAASWGQGNTEAFFGQGTRLTVV.

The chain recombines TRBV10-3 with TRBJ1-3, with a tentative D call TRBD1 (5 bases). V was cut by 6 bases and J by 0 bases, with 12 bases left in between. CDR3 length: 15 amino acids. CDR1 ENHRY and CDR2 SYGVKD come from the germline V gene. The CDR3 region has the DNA TGTGCCATCAGCTACGGGACTGACTCTGGAAACACCATATATTTT. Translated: CAISYGTDSGNTIYF.

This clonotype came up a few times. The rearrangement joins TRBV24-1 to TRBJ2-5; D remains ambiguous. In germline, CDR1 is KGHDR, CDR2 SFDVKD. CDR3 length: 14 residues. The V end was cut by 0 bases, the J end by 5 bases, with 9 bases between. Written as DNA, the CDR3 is TGTGCCACCAGTGATTTGAACGACCGGGAGACCCAGTACTTC. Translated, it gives CATSDLNDRETQYF.